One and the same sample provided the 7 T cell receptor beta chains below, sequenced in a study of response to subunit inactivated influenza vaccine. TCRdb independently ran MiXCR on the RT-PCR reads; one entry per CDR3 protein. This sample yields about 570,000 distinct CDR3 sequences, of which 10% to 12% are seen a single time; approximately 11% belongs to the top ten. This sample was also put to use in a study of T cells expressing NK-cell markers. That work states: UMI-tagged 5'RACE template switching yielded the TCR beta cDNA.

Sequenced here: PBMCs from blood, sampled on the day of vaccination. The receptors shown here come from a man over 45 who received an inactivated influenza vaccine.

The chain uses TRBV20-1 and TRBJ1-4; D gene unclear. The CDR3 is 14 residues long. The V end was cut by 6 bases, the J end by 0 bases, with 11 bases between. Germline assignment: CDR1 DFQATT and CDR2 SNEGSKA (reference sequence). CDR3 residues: CSASLGATNEKLFF. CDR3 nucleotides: TGCAGTGCCAGCCTCGGGGCAACTAATGAAAAACTGTTTTTT.

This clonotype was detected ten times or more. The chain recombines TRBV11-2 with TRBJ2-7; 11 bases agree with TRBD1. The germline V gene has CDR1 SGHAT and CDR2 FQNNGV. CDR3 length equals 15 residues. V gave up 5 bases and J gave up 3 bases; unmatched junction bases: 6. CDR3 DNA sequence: TGTGCCAGCAGCGCGGGGACAGGGGGGTTCTACGAGCAGTACTTC. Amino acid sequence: CASSAGTGGFYEQYF. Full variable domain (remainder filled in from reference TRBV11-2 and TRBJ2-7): EAGVAQSPRYKIIEKRQSVAFWCNPISGHATLYWYQQILGQGPKLLIQFQNNGVVDDSQLPKDRFSAERLKGVDSTLKIQPAKLEDSAVYLCASSAGTGGFYEQYFGPGTRLTVT.

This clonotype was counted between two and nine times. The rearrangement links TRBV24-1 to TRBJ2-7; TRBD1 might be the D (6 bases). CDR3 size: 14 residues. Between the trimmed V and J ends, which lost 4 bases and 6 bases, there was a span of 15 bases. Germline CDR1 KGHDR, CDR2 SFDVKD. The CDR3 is CATSEASTGTEQYF. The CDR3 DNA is TGTGCCACCAGTGAAGCTTCGACAGGAACCGAGCAGTACTTC.

The CDR3 spells CSVPYPDTQYF. CDR3 nucleotide sequence: TGCAGCGTTCCCTATCCAGATACGCAGTATTTT. The rearrangement joins TRBV29-1 to TRBJ2-3; no firm D call. Trimming shortened V by 5 bases and J by 4 bases, and 7 bases separated the two germline ends. Germline V CDR1 and CDR2: SQVTM, ANQGSEA. The CDR3 extends over 11 amino acids.

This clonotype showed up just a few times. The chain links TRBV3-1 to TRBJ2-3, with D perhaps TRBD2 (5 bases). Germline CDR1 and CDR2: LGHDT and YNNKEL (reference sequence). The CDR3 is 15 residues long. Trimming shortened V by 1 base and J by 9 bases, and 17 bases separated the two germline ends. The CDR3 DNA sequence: TGTGCCAGCAGCCAAGGGTCGGGATCCTCCCCCACGCAGTATTTT. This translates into CASSQGSGSSPTQYF.

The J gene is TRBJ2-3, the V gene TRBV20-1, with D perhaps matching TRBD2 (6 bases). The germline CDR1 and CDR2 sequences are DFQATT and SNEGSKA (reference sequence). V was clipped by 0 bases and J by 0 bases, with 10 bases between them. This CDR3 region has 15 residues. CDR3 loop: CSARDGGDSTDTQYF. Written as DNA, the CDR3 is TGCAGTGCTAGAGACGGCGGGGATAGCACAGATACGCAGTATTTT.

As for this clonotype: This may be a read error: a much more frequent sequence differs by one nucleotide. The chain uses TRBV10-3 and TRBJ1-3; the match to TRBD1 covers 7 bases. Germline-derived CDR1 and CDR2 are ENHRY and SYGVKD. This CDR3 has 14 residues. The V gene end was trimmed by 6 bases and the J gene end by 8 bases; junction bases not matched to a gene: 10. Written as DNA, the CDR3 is TGTGCCATCAGGATGGGACAGAATCCGGACACCATATATTTT. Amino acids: CAIRMGQNPDTIYF.